This TCR beta chain stems from a study of monozygotic twins with inflammatory bowel disease. Regarding the study as a whole: Extra variability in the repertoires of patients may have come from differing immunosuppressive treatments. Clonotype sharing was lower in IBD patients than healthy twins, most markedly with disease activity. None of the different T cell subtypes could be distinguished from one another.

Germline values: CDR1 WSHSY, CDR2 SAAADI. The CDR3 spans 16 residues. Each UMI, carrying a 6-nucleotide sample barcode, came from template switching. TCRdb reprocessed the 5' RACE reads and keeps a single row for each CDR3 protein, giving no DNA. The repertoire table contains about 450,000 distinct CDR3 sequences. On this clonotype: Its antigen is still unknown.

The source of this sequence is a human donor with ulcerative colitis or Crohn's disease, or a healthy co-twin of an affected twin (not recorded which). The specimen sequenced was blood. V usage is TRBV10-2 and J usage is TRBJ2-7; without DNA, the TCRdb call of TRBD1 cannot be checked. CDR3: CASSEGQVRRGDEQYF.